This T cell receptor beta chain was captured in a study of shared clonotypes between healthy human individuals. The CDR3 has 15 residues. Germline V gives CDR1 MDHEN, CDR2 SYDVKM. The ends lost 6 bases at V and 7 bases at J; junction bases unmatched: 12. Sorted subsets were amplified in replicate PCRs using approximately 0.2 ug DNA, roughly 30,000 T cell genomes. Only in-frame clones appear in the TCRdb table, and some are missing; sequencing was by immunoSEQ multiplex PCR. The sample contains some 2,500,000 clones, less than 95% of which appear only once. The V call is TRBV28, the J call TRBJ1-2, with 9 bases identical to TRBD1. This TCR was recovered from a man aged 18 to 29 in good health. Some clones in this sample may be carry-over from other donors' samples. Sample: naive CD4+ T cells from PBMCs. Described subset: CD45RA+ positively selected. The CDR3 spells CASSDRPGTGRGYTF. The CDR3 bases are TGTGCCAGCAGCGACCGCCCCGGGACAGGGCGTGGCTACACCTTC.